These T cell receptor beta chains were read from a single sample in a study of T cells in Graves' hyperthyroidism and ophthalmopathy. MiXCR, run by TCRdb on the multiplex PCR reads, gives a single entry per CDR3 protein. This sample has nearly 600,000 distinct CDR3 sequences, with over 11% found just once. The sample consisted of blood. The receptors were sampled from a woman aged 25 to 39 with Graves' hyperthyroidism that later progressed to Graves' ophthalmopathy. Both conserved end residues are part of each CDR3. Each record gives: V gene, clone size, J gene, CDR3 length, D gene, CDR3 protein, CDR3 DNA. The D gene is left open where the match is weak. Size values are once, few and many counts, or a class for expanded clones, and some rows have none.

TRBV28	many	TRBJ2-7	15	NA	CASSVPVGGRVEQYF	TGTGCCAGCAGTGTCCCTGTAGGTGGGAGAGTCGAGCAGTACTTC
TRBV2	NA	TRBJ2-5	14	NA	CASKGGDRKETQYF	TGTGCCAGCAAGGGAGGGGACAGAAAAGAGACCCAGTACTTC
TRBV27	many	TRBJ2-1	14	NA	CASNYVVGDNEQFF	TGTGCCAGCAACTACGTCGTGGGGGACAATGAGCAGTTCTTC
TRBV24-1	many	TRBJ1-1	14	NA	CATRDGSSRTEAFF	TGTGCCACCAGAGACGGGAGCTCCCGCACTGAAGCTTTCTTT
TRBV7-3	NA	TRBJ2-7	14	TRBD2	CASSQAAGGSEQYF	TGTGCCAGCAGCCAAGCGGCGGGGGGCTCCGAGCAGTACTTC
TRBV14	few	TRBJ2-7	14	TRBD1	CASSDRGLYCEQYF	TGTGCCAGCAGCGACAGGGGGCTCTACTGCGAGCAGTACTTC
TRBV27	many	TRBJ1-1	14	NA	CASSFTEGNTEAFF	TGTGCCAGCAGCTTTACCGAAGGGAACACTGAAGCTTTCTTT
TRBV28	NA	TRBJ1-5	14	TRBD1	CASSSGQGWQPQHF	TGTGCCAGCAGTTCGGGACAGGGGTGGCAGCCCCAGCATTTT
TRBV12-3/TRBV12-4	many	TRBJ2-7	14	TRBD2	CASSLGLGSYEQYF	TGTGCCAGCAGTCTCGGACTAGGATCCTACGAGCAGTACTTC
TRBV7-8	few	TRBJ2-2	17	TRBD2	CASSFVLAGGSTGELFF	TGTGCCAGCAGCTTCGTACTAGCGGGAGGTAGCACCGGGGAGCTGTTTTTT
TRBV14	NA	TRBJ2-2	14	NA	CASSQEIGLRELFF	TGTGCCAGCAGCCAAGAAATTGGGTTGCGGGAGCTGTTTTTT
TRBV19	NA	TRBJ2-6	17	TRBD2	CASTLLAGATGANVLTF	TGTGCCAGTACCTTACTAGCGGGAGCTACCGGGGCCAACGTCCTGACTTTC
TRBV11-3	many	TRBJ2-1	12	NA	CASSWGRVEQFF	TGTGCCAGCAGCTGGGGCCGGGTCGAGCAGTTCTTC
TRBV19	few	TRBJ2-7	14	TRBD2	CASQRLAGEGEQYF	TGTGCCAGTCAGAGACTAGCGGGAGAAGGCGAGCAGTACTTC
TRBV19	NA	TRBJ2-7	15	TRBD2	CASSLQAGDIYEQYF	TGTGCCAGTAGTCTCCAAGCGGGAGATATCTACGAGCAGTACTTC
TRBV15	many	TRBJ2-1	15	TRBD2	CATSREAGESNEQFF	TGTGCCACCAGCAGAGAAGCGGGAGAGAGCAATGAGCAGTTCTTC
TRBV6-1	many	TRBJ2-3	12	NA	CASSTPGDTQYF	TGTGCCAGCAGTACCCCCGGGGATACGCAGTATTTT
TRBV20-1	few	TRBJ2-6	15	TRBD2	CSAPTSGTGANVLTF	TGCAGTGCACCTACTAGCGGGACTGGGGCCAACGTCCTGACTTTC
TRBV20-1	NA	TRBJ2-1	14	NA	CSARVPGLPNEQFF	TGCAGTGCTAGAGTGCCGGGACTTCCGAATGAGCAGTTCTTC
TRBV7-3	NA	TRBJ2-2	16	NA	CASSLMPETNTGELFF	TGTGCCAGCAGCTTAATGCCGGAGACAAACACCGGGGAGCTGTTTTTT
TRBV2	many	TRBJ2-2	14	NA	CASRTGSNTGELFF	TGTGCCAGCCGCACAGGTTCCAACACCGGGGAGCTGTTTTTT
TRBV10-2	few	TRBJ2-7	14	TRBD2	CASSGSGIPYEQYF	TGCGCCAGCAGTGGCAGCGGGATCCCCTACGAGCAGTACTTC
TRBV30	NA	TRBJ1-1	13	NA	CAWSVLFRDGAFF	TGTGCCTGGAGTGTACTCTTCCGGGACGGAGCTTTCTTT
TRBV10-3	many	TRBJ2-7	14	TRBD2	CAISGREGDDEQYF	TGTGCCATCAGTGGGCGGGAGGGAGACGACGAGCAGTACTTC
TRBV27	NA	TRBJ2-2	14	NA	CASSLWGAGGELFF	TGTGCCAGCAGTTTATGGGGGGCAGGTGGGGAGCTGTTTTTT
TRBV19	NA	TRBJ2-7	13	NA	CASSTTHNYEQYF	TGTGCCAGTAGTACAACCCACAACTACGAGCAGTACTTC
TRBV19	many	TRBJ1-5	14	TRBD1	CATAGTGGNQPQHF	TGTGCCACTGCAGGGACAGGGGGAAACCAGCCCCAGCATTTT
TRBV11-1	many	TRBJ2-7	14	TRBD2	CASSPWGGSSEQYF	TGTGCCAGCAGCCCGTGGGGGGGTAGCAGCGAGCAGTACTTC
TRBV20-1	NA	TRBJ2-5	15	NA	CSAEAPTTYQETQYF	TGCAGTGCCGAGGCTCCGACGACTTACCAAGAGACCCAGTACTTC
TRBV14	many	TRBJ1-2	13	NA	CASSQVQRGGYTF	TGTGCCAGCAGCCAAGTACAAAGAGGGGGCTACACCTTC
TRBV30	many	TRBJ1-1	13	NA	CAWSGTHHTEAFF	TGTGCCTGGAGTGGAACACACCACACTGAAGCTTTCTTT
TRBV3-1	few	TRBJ2-1	19	NA	CASSQDLGLTLGTYNEQFF	TGTGCCAGCAGCCAAGATTTGGGGCTAACCCTCGGGACTTACAATGAGCAGTTCTTC
TRBV6-5	many	TRBJ2-3	16	TRBD2	CASSYTLAGGSDTQYF	TGTGCCAGCAGTTACACGCTAGCGGGAGGGTCAGATACGCAGTATTTT
TRBV7-7	many	TRBJ2-5	17	TRBD1	CASSLLGTGRYQETQYF	TGTGCTAGCAGCTTACTGGGGACAGGGCGGTACCAAGAGACCCAGTACTTC
TRBV27	many	TRBJ1-2	13	TRBD1	CASSRDRAYGYTF	TGTGCCAGCAGTCGGGACAGGGCATACGGCTACACCTTC
TRBV7-9	many	TRBJ1-1	12	NA	CASSLEGGRAFF	TGTGCCAGCAGCTTAGAGGGTGGACGAGCTTTCTTT
TRBV14	many	TRBJ2-5	15	TRBD2	CASSQELAAIGTQYF	TGTGCCAGCAGCCAAGAACTAGCGGCCATTGGGACCCAGTACTTC
TRBV5-6	many	TRBJ2-1	18	TRBD2	CASSLESGRIATHNEQFF	TGTGCCAGCAGCTTGGAGAGCGGGAGAATTGCCACCCACAATGAGCAGTTCTTC
TRBV7-9	few	TRBJ2-7	17	TRBD2	CASSPQPTSGLSYEQYF	TGTGCCAGCAGCCCCCAGCCGACTAGCGGACTCTCCTACGAGCAGTACTTC
TRBV5-4	many	TRBJ2-7	16	TRBD2	CASSARLAGGRNEQYF	TGTGCCAGCAGCGCCCGTCTAGCGGGAGGCCGCAACGAGCAGTACTTC
TRBV10-3	many	TRBJ1-3	16	NA	CAISEETQPSGNTIYF	TGTGCCATCAGTGAGGAAACACAGCCCTCTGGAAACACCATATATTTT
TRBV7-9	few	TRBJ2-7	17	TRBD1	CASSLADGTVSSCEQYF	TGTGCCAGCAGCTTAGCGGACGGGACAGTTAGCTCCTGCGAGCAGTACTTC
TRBV5-6	many	TRBJ2-5	13	NA	CASSLNQGKTQYF	TGTGCCAGCAGCTTGAATCAGGGAAAGACCCAGTACTTC
TRBV30	few	TRBJ1-1	12	NA	CAWVDGVTEAFF	TGTGCCTGGGTAGACGGGGTCACTGAAGCTTTCTTT
TRBV11-3	many	TRBJ1-1	17	TRBD1	CASSPGDRLVSQTEAFF	TGTGCCAGCAGCCCTGGGGACAGGTTAGTTTCCCAAACTGAAGCTTTCTTT
TRBV20-1	many	TRBJ2-3	14	TRBD2	CSAILAASTDTQYF	TGCAGTGCTATACTAGCGGCTAGCACAGATACGCAGTATTTT
TRBV19	many	TRBJ2-1	15	TRBD2	CASRAGLGRGDEQFF	TGTGCCAGTAGAGCGGGACTAGGGAGGGGAGATGAGCAGTTCTTC
TRBV27	NA	TRBJ1-1	14	NA	CASSLGLLDTEAFF	TGTGCCAGCAGTTTAGGACTTCTGGACACTGAAGCTTTCTTT
TRBV7-9	many	TRBJ1-4	14	TRBD1	CASSSDRGGEKLFF	TGTGCCAGCAGTTCGGACAGGGGTGGGGAAAAACTGTTTTTT
TRBV20-1	many	TRBJ2-3	15	NA	CSARDRMGGSNTQYF	TGCAGTGCTAGAGATCGGATGGGGGGTAGCAATACGCAGTATTTT
TRBV19	many	TRBJ1-4	15	NA	CASTMGGSAVNKLFF	TGTGCCAGTACCATGGGGGGGAGTGCAGTTAACAAACTGTTTTTT
TRBV7-7	NA	TRBJ2-7	13	NA	CASSPPGANEQYF	TGTGCTAGCAGCCCGCCCGGGGCAAACGAGCAGTACTTC
TRBV11-3	many	TRBJ2-7	13	NA	CASSWGDSYEQYF	TGTGCCAGCAGCTGGGGGGACTCCTACGAGCAGTACTTC
TRBV19	many	TRBJ2-5	16	TRBD2	CASSGGLAGGPSGPYF	TGTGCCAGTAGTGGAGGACTAGCGGGAGGGCCGTCGGGTCCGTACTTC
TRBV20-1	many	TRBJ2-2	13	NA	CSAGLFGAGELFF	TGCAGTGCTGGACTGTTTGGGGCCGGGGAGCTGTTTTTT
TRBV15	many	TRBJ2-1	13	TRBD1	CATRQGGTDEQFF	TGTGCCACCAGACAGGGGGGTACAGATGAGCAGTTCTTC
TRBV20-1	few	TRBJ2-5	13	TRBD2	CSARSGGEETQCF	TGCAGTGCGCGGAGTGGGGGGGAAGAGACCCAGTGCTTC
TRBV20-1	many	TRBJ2-7	13	TRBD1	CSASGQGAYEQYF	TGCAGTGCCTCCGGACAGGGGGCTTACGAGCAGTACTTC
TRBV11-3	few	TRBJ2-1	14	NA	CASRRWGAGNEQFF	TGTGCCAGCCGCCGGTGGGGGGCAGGCAATGAGCAGTTCTTC